A single sample is the source of the 22 T cell receptor beta chains below, sequenced in a study of PD-1 blockade in classical Hodgkin lymphoma. In every patient, relapse followed autologous stem cell transplantation, while exposure to brentuximab vedotin differed. Profiled with immunoSEQ multiplex PCR; TCRdb holds only in-frame clones, not every one. The data contain 20,000 or so clones, about 81% of them singletons. The specimen was peripheral blood mononuclear cells (PBMCs), collected at baseline. These receptors came from a human donor with classical Hodgkin lymphoma.

This clone has just a few counts. This chain connects TRBV11-1 to TRBJ2-7, with TRBD1 matching 9 bases. CDR3 size: 16 residues. Unmatched junction bases numbered 7, after V lost 1 base and J lost 3 bases. The germline gives CDR1 SGHAT, CDR2 FQDESV (reference sequence). As DNA, the CDR3 is TGTGCCAGCAGCTTAGAACCTCGGGACAGGGACTACGAGCAGTACTTC. Its translation is CASSLEPRDRDYEQYF.

This rearrangement joins TRBV7-3 to TRBJ2-1; 7 positions match TRBD2. Trimming cost V 5 bases and J 4 bases; bases outside gene matches: 8. The germline CDR1 and CDR2 sequences are SGHTA and FQGTGA. This CDR3 spans 15 amino acids. CDR3 bases: TGTGCCAGCAGCCCCTCACGGGGGGATTACAATGAGCAGTTCTTC. It specifies CASSPSRGDYNEQFF.

This rearrangement joins TRBV7-8 to TRBJ1-4; possibly TRBD1 for D (6 bases). The length of the CDR3 is 15 residues. Germline CDR1 and CDR2: SGHVS and FQNEAQ. V lost 5 bases, J lost 7 bases, and 17 bases lay in between. CDR3 coding DNA: TGTGCCAGCAGCACACGACAGGCCACTGCTGAAAAACTGTTTTTT. Protein product: CASSTRQATAEKLFF.

The rearrangement joins TRBV9 to TRBJ1-4, with D tentatively TRBD1 (5 bases). Germline CDR1 reads SGDLS; CDR2 reads YYNGEE. This CDR3 has 15 amino acids. Deletions cut 4 bases from V and 1 base from J, with 11 bases between. The CDR3 loop is CASSPRGGTNEKLFF. As DNA, the CDR3 is TGTGCCAGCAGCCCCCGGGGGGGAACTAATGAAAAACTGTTTTTT.

This clone showed up just a few times. The gene calls are TRBV6-1 and TRBJ2-5, with D unclear. This CDR3 spans 13 amino acids. Trimming removed 3 bases from V and 6 bases from J, with 11 bases in between. CDR1 and CDR2 from the germline V gene are MNHNS and SASEGT. CDR3 coding DNA: TGTGCCAGCAGTGAGATCCTAGACCAGACCCAGTACTTC. As protein: CASSEILDQTQYF.

The chain combines TRBV14 with TRBJ1-2, with 9 positions matching TRBD1. V gave up 0 bases and J gave up 2 bases; unmatched junction bases: 7. The CDR3 consists of 17 residues. Germline V gene lookup returns CDR1 SGHDN and CDR2 FVKESK. CDR3 residues: CASSQDRGTGRNYGYTF. The CDR3 DNA reads as TGTGCCAGCAGCCAAGATAGAGGGACAGGGCGGAACTATGGCTACACCTTC. Complete variable domain (other parts from reference TRBV14 and TRBJ1-2): EAGVTQFPSHSVIEKGQTVTLRCDPISGHDNLYWYRRVMGKEIKFLLHFVKESKQDESGMPNNRFLAERTGGTYSTLKVQPAELEDSGVYFCASSQDRGTGRNYGYTFGSGTRLTVV.

This clone has only a few counts. This chain joins TRBV5-5 and TRBJ2-5; 7 positions agree with TRBD1. J gave up 7 bases and V 0 bases, and 6 bases lay outside the gene matches. Germline loops: CDR1 SGHKS, CDR2 YYEKEE (reference sequence). This CDR3 has 14 amino acids. The CDR3 DNA follows: TGTGCCAGCAGCTTGGACAGGGGCCCGGGGACCCAGTACTTC. As protein: CASSLDRGPGTQYF.

This clone showed up just once. The chain employs TRBV9 and TRBJ1-5; 8 bases align to TRBD1. The V and J ends lost 3 bases and 4 bases, in that order; junction bases with no gene match: 3. This CDR3 has 14 residues. Germline CDR1 and CDR2: SGDLS and YYNGEE. This chain's CDR3 is CASSETGGNQPQHF. The CDR3 coding sequence is TGTGCCAGCAGCGAAACAGGGGGGAATCAGCCCCAGCATTTT.

This clone was detected a few times. Different DNA sequences within this sample yield the same CDR3. V is TRBV7-2 and J is TRBJ2-5; D gene unclear. CDR1 and CDR2 (germline): SGHTA, FQGNSA. V lost 1 base and J 5 bases, leaving 8 bases between the germline ends. The CDR3 consists of 13 residues. The CDR3 DNA sequence: TGTGCCAGCAGCTTAGGCCCCCGTGAGACCCAGTACTTC. Amino acids: CASSLGPRETQYF. The whole variable domain, remainder taken from reference TRBV7-2 and TRBJ2-5, is GAGVSQSPSNKVTEKGKDVELRCDPISGHTALYWYRQSLGQGLEFLIYFQGNSAPDKSGLPSDRFSAERTGGSVSTLTIQRTQQEDSAVYLCASSLGPRETQYFGPGTRLLVL.

The chain couples TRBV7-2 to TRBJ1-1; 7 nucleotides agree with TRBD1. CDR1 and CDR2 (germline): SGHTA, FQGNSA. The CDR3 consists of 15 residues. Trimming took 7 bases from V and 3 from J; bases not matched to a gene: 11. CDR3 in amino acids: CASTVYRGGHTEAFF. DNA of the CDR3: TGTGCCAGCACCGTTTACAGGGGTGGTCACACTGAAGCTTTCTTT.

The chain carries TRBV6-5 and TRBJ1-2; D gene unclear. V was clipped by 4 bases and J by 4 bases, with 16 bases between them. Germline CDR1 is MNHEY and CDR2 is SVGAGI. The CDR3 covers 15 residues. The CDR3 protein is CASSSTRRLVYGYTF. Here the CDR3 DNA reads TGTGCCAGCAGTTCGACACGGCGGCTTGTCTATGGCTACACCTTC.

In DNA form, the CDR3 reads TGTGCCACCAGCAGAGAGGGACAGCCCTCGGCTGGCTACACCTTC. Its protein is CATSREGQPSAGYTF. V and J are TRBV15 and TRBJ1-2; 7 bases are shared with TRBD1. With V trimmed by 0 bases and J by 7 bases, 8 bases remained unmatched. Per germline, CDR1 LNHNV and CDR2 YYDKDF (reference sequence). The CDR3 runs 15 residues.

This rearrangement joins TRBV5-5 to TRBJ1-5; possible D gene TRBD1, 5 bases. Germline CDR1 is SGHKS and CDR2 is YYEKEE (reference sequence). CDR3 length: 14 residues. V lost 0 bases to trimming and J lost 6 bases, with 10 bases between them. In DNA, the CDR3 is TGTGCCAGCAGCTTGGGTCAGGGCGGTCAGCCCCAGCATTTT. It is translated as CASSLGQGGQPQHF.

This rearrangement joins TRBV6-5 to TRBJ2-3; the D is unclear. V lost 2 bases, J lost 3 bases, and 6 bases lay in between. The V gene's germline CDR1 is MNHEY and CDR2 SVGAGI. The CDR3 is 13 amino acids. In DNA, the CDR3 is TGTGCCAGCAGTTACAATCCGACAGATACGCAGTATTTT. It encodes CASSYNPTDTQYF.

This rearrangement joins TRBV19 to TRBJ1-1, with D possibly being TRBD1 (6 bases). The CDR3 is 14 residues long. The germline V and J ends were trimmed by 4 bases and 5 bases, with 14 bases remaining between them. From germline, CDR1 is LNHDA and CDR2 SQIVND (reference sequence). The CDR3 loop is CASSRTTGYTEAFF. The DNA of the CDR3 is TGTGCCAGTAGTAGGACAACAGGGTATACTGAAGCTTTCTTT.

This chain connects TRBV4-2 to TRBJ1-6, with 9 bases aligning to TRBD1. Germline CDR1 and CDR2: LGHNA and YNFKEQ. The CDR3 sequence is 17 residues long. With 1 base clipped from V and 10 bases from J, the junction kept 11 bases outside the gene matches. The CDR3 DNA reads TGTGCCAGCAGCCAAGTTTCGGGACAGGGTAAAACCTCACCCCTCCACTTT. Its translation: CASSQVSGQGKTSPLHF.

The V gene is TRBV19, the J gene TRBJ2-7; no firm D call. The length of the CDR3 is 11 residues. CDR1 is LNHDA, CDR2 SQIVND, per germline (reference sequence). With 5 bases removed from V and 4 bases from J, the gap between germline ends came to 6 bases. The CDR3 reads CASSHRYEQYF. CDR3 nucleotides: TGTGCCAGTAGTCATCGGTACGAGCAGTACTTC. Using reference TRBV19 and TRBJ2-7 for the parts outside the CDR3, the full variable domain is DGGITQSPKYLFRKEGQNVTLSCEQNLNHDAMYWYRQDPGQGLRLIYYSQIVNDFQKGDIAEGYSVSREKKESFPLTVTSAQKNPTAFYLCASSHRYEQYFGPGTRLTVT.

V gene TRBV4-3 combines with J gene TRBJ1-2; D uncertain. This CDR3 has 16 amino acids. Trimming shortened V by 0 bases and J by 1 base, and 12 bases separated the two germline ends. Germline V CDR1 and CDR2: LGHNA, YSLEER. The CDR3 bases are TGCGCCAGCAGCCAAGAGTTGGGCAGCCATAACTATGGCTACACCTTC. This encodes CASSQELGSHNYGYTF.

V gene TRBV4-3 combines with J gene TRBJ1-5; unclear D gene. V dropped 0 bases and J dropped 6 bases, with 9 bases sitting between them. Germline loops: CDR1 LGHNA, CDR2 YSLEER. The CDR3 spans 14 residues. The DNA of the CDR3 is TGCGCCAGCAGCCAAGAGAGGTGGGGTCAGCCCCAGCATTTT. Protein sequence: CASSQERWGQPQHF.

The chain employs TRBV19 and TRBJ2-2; D unclear. V lost 6 bases and J 2 bases, leaving 10 bases between the germline ends. The CDR3 consists of 14 residues. Germline CDR1 LNHDA, CDR2 SQIVND (reference sequence). CDR3 coding DNA: TGTGCCAGTAGACCGGGCCGTAACACCGGGGAGCTGTTTTTT. This translates into CASRPGRNTGELFF.

This clone has only a few counts. The V call is TRBV19, the J call TRBJ1-2, with 7 bases identical to TRBD1. The germline V gene has CDR1 LNHDA and CDR2 SQIVND (reference sequence). The length of the CDR3 is 12 residues. V lost 8 bases to trimming and J lost 8 bases; unmatched junction nucleotides: 8. CDR3 region: CASGLTGVGYTF. Written as DNA, the CDR3 is TGTGCCAGTGGCCTAACAGGGGTAGGCTACACCTTC. The full variable domain, its missing parts supplied by reference TRBV19 and TRBJ1-2, is DGGITQSPKYLFRKEGQNVTLSCEQNLNHDAMYWYRQDPGQGLRLIYYSQIVNDFQKGDIAEGYSVSREKKESFPLTVTSAQKNPTAFYLCASGLTGVGYTFGSGTRLTVV.

This chain uses TRBV4-3 with TRBJ2-3, with D possibly TRBD1 on 5 matching bases. Trimming pared 1 base from V and 4 bases from J, leaving 15 bases between. The CDR3 loop spans 16 amino acids. CDR1 and CDR2 (germline): LGHNA, YSLEER. In DNA form, the CDR3 reads TGCGCCAGCAGCCAAGTTCCAGGGTCGGGCGCAGATACGCAGTATTTT. Its translation is CASSQVPGSGADTQYF.